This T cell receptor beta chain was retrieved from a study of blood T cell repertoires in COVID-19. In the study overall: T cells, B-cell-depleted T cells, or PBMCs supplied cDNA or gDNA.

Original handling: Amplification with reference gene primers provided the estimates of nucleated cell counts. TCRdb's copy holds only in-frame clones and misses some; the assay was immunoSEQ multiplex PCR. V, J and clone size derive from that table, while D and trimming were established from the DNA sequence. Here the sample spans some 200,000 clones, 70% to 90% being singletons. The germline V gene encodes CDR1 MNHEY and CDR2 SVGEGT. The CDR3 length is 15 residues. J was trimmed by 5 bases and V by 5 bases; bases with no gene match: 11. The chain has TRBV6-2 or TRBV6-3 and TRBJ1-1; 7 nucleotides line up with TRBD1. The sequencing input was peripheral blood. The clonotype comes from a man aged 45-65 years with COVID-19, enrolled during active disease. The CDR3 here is CASSEDYRGTTEAFF. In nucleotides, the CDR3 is TGTGCCAGCAGTGAGGATTACAGGGGTACGACTGAAGCTTTCTTT.